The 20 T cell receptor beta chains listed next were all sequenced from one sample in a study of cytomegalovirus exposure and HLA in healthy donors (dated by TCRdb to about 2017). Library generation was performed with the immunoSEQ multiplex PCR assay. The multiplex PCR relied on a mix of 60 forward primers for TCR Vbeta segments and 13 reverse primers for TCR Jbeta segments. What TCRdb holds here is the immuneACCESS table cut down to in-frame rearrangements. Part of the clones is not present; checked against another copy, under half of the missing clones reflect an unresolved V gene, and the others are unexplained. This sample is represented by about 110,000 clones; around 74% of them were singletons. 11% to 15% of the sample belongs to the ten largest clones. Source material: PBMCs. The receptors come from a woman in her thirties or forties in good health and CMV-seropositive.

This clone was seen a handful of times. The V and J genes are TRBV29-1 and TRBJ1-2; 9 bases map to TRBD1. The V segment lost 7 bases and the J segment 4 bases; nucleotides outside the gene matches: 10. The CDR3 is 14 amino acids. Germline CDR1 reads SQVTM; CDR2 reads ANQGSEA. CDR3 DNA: TGCAGCGCCGGGACAGGGAGTGGTGGCTATGGCTACACCTTC. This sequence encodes CSAGTGSGGYGYTF.

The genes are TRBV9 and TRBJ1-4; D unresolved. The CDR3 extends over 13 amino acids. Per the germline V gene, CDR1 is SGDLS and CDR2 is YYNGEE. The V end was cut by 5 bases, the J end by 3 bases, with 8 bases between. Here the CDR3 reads CASSSRSNEKLFF. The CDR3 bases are TGTGCCAGCAGTAGTCGCTCTAATGAAAAACTGTTTTTT. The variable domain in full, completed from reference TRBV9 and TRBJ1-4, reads DSGVTQTPKHLITATGQRVTLRCSPRSGDLSVYWYQQSLDQGLQFLIQYYNGEERAKGNILERFSAQQFPDLHSELNLSSLELGDSALYFCASSSRSNEKLFFGSGTQLSVL.

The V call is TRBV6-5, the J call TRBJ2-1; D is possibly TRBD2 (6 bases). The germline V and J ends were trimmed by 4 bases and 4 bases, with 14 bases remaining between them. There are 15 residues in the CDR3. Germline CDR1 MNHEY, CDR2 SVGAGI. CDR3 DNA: TGTGCCAGCAGTTCGCCTGGGACTCCGTACAATGAGCAGTTCTTC. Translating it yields CASSSPGTPYNEQFF.

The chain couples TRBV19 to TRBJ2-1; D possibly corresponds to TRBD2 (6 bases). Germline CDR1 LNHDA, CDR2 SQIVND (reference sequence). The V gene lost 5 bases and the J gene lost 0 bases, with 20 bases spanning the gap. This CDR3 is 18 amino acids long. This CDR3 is CASSSGLPGGSSYNEQFF. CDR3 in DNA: TGTGCCAGTAGTTCGGGACTCCCAGGAGGAAGCTCCTACAATGAGCAGTTCTTC.

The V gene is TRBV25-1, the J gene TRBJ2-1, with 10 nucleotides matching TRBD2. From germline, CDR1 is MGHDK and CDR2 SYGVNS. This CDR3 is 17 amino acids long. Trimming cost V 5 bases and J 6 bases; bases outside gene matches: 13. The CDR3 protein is CASSPNTVAGGRNEQFF. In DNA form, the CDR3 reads TGTGCCAGCAGTCCAAATACGGTAGCGGGGGGACGCAATGAGCAGTTCTTC.

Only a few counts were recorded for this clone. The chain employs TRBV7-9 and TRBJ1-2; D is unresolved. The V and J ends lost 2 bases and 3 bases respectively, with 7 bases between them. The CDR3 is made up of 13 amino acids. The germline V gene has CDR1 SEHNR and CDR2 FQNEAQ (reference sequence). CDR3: CASSLQDYYGYTF. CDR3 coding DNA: TGTGCCAGCAGCTTACAGGATTACTATGGCTACACCTTC.

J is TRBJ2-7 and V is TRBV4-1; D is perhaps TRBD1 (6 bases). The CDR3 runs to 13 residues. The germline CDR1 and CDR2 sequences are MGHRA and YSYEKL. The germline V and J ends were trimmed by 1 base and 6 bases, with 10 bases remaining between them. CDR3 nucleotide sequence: TGCGCCAGCAGCCAAGGCTACAGGGCCGAGCAGTACTTC. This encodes CASSQGYRAEQYF.

CDR3 nucleotide sequence: TGTGCCAGCCGACGGACAGGGTGGATCACCGAGCAGTACTTC. Protein product: CASRRTGWITEQYF. The rearrangement links TRBV27 to TRBJ2-7; 8 positions match TRBD1. The germline gives CDR1 MNHEY, CDR2 SMNVEV (reference sequence). The CDR3 is made up of 14 amino acids. V was clipped by 8 bases and J by 6 bases; unmatched bases: 12.

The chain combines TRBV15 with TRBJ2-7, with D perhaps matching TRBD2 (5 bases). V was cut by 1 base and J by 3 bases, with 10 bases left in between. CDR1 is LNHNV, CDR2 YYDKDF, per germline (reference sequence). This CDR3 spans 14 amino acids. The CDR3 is CATSRGERGYEQYF. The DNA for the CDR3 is TGTGCCACCAGCAGAGGGGAACGGGGCTACGAGCAGTACTTC.

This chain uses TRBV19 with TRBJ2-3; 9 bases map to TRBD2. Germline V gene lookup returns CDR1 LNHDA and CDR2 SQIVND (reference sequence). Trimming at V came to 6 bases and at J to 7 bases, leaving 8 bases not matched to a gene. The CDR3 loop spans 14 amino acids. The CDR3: CASSSAGGLNTQYF. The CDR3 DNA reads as TGTGCCAGTAGCTCCGCGGGGGGGCTTAATACGCAGTATTTT. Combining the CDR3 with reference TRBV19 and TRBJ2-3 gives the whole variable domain DGGITQSPKYLFRKEGQNVTLSCEQNLNHDAMYWYRQDPGQGLRLIYYSQIVNDFQKGDIAEGYSVSREKKESFPLTVTSAQKNPTAFYLCASSSAGGLNTQYFGPGTRLTVL.

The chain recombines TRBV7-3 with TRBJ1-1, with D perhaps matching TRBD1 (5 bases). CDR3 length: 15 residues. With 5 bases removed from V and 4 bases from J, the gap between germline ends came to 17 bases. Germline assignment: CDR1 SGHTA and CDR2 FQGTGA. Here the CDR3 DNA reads TGTGCCAGCAGCCCCCATACAGGTGCGAGCACTGAAGCTTTCTTT. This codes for CASSPHTGASTEAFF. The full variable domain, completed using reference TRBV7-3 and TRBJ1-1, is GAGVSQTPSNKVTEKGKYVELRCDPISGHTALYWYRQSLGQGPEFLIYFQGTGAADDSGLPNDRFFAVRPEGSVSTLKIQRTERGDSAVYLCASSPHTGASTEAFFGQGTRLTVV.

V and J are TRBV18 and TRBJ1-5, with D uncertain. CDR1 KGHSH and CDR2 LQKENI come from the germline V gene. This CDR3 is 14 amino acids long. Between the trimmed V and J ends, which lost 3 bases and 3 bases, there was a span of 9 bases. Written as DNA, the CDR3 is TGTGCCAGCTCACCGTCGGGTAACAATCAGCCCCAGCATTTT. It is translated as CASSPSGNNQPQHF.

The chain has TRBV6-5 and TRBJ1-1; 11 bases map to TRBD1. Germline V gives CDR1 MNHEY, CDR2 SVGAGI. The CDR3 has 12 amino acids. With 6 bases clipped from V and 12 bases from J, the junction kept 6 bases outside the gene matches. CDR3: CASRWEDRGPFF. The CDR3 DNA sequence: TGTGCCAGCAGGTGGGAGGACAGGGGGCCTTTCTTT.

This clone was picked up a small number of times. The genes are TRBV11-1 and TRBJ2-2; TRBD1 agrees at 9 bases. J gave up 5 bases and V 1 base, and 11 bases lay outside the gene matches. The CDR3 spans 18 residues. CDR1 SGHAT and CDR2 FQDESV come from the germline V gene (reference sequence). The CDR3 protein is CASSLEGPGQGLTGELFF. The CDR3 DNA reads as TGTGCCAGCAGCTTAGAAGGCCCCGGACAGGGGCTTACCGGGGAGCTGTTTTTT.

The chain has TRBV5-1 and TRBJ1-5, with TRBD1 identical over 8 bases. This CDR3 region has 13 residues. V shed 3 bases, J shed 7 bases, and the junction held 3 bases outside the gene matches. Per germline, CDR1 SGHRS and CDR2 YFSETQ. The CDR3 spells CASSYGQGQPQHF. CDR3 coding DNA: TGCGCCAGCAGCTATGGACAGGGCCAGCCCCAGCATTTT.

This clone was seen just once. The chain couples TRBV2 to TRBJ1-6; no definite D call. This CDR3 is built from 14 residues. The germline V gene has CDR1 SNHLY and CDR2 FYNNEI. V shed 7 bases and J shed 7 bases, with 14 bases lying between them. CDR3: CASKGEGSNSPLHF. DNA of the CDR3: TGTGCCAGCAAGGGCGAGGGTTCGAATTCACCCCTCCACTTT.

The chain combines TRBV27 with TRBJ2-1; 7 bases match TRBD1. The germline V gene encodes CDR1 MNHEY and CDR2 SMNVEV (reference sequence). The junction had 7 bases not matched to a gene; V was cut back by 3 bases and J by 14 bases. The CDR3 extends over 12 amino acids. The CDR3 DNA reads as TGTGCCAGCAGTTTGTATGGGACAGAAGAGTTCTTC. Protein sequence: CASSLYGTEEFF.

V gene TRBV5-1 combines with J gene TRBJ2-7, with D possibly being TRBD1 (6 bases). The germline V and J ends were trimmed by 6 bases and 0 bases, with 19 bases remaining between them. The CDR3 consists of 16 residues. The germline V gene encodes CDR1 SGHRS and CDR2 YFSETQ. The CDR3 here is CASTRSGAGSSYEQYF. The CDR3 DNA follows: TGCGCCAGCACCCGTTCAGGGGCAGGGAGCTCCTACGAGCAGTACTTC.

The CDR3 is CAISAGLGSNQPQHF. CDR3 DNA: TGTGCCATCAGTGCCGGACTGGGAAGCAATCAGCCCCAGCATTTT. The chain employs TRBV10-3 and TRBJ1-5; D uncertain. The germline gives CDR1 ENHRY, CDR2 SYGVKD. V was cut by 4 bases and J by 1 base, with 11 bases left in between. There are 15 residues in the CDR3.

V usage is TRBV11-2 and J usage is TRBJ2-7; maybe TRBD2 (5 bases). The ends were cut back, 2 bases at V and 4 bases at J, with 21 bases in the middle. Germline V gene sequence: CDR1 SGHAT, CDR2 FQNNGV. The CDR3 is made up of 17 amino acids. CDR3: CASSLNLGSPRGYEQYF. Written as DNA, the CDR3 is TGTGCCAGCAGCTTAAACCTGGGCAGCCCTCGGGGTTACGAGCAGTACTTC.